This T cell receptor beta chain stems from a study of CD8+ T cells in alopecia areata. Study-level information: Severity was scored as percentage of affected scalp area in treated patients. Study results and caveats: Researchers say the link of baseline CD8+ expansion to response remains uncertain, with one nonresponder. Across lesional scalp, and particularly alopecia totalis/universalis, clonality surpassed that of normal scalp.

The CDR3 spans 16 residues. Trimming left V 4 bases short and J 3 bases short, with 17 bases between. The germline gives CDR1 SGHDN, CDR2 FVKESK. Reverse transcription of extracted RNA yielded cDNA, which provided the sequencing template. Here immunoSEQ multiplex PCR was the method, and the copy in TCRdb shows in-frame clones only, minus some. This table holds 93,000 or so clones, 85% to 90% found once. About this clone: Antigen unknown.

Treatment denoted: oral pan-JAK inhibitor, 5-10 mg twice daily. Peripheral blood and lesional scalp punch biopsies came from alopecia areata patients. This sequence joins TRBV14 and TRBJ2-3; D assignment may be TRBD1 or TRBD2 (5 bases each). The TCR sequence derives from a human donor with alopecia areata. The specimen comprised CD8+ T cells sorted from blood, sampled at approximately week 30, from a patient treated with tofacitinib. The CDR3 reads CASSLRTREGTDTQYF. The CDR3, as DNA: TGTGCCAGCAGCCTTAGGACACGGGAAGGAACAGATACGCAGTATTTT. The complete variable domain, with remaining parts taken from reference TRBV14 and TRBJ2-3, reads EAGVTQFPSHSVIEKGQTVTLRCDPISGHDNLYWYRRVMGKEIKFLLHFVKESKQDESGMPNNRFLAERTGGTYSTLKVQPAELEDSGVYFCASSLRTREGTDTQYFGPGTRLTVL.